These T cell receptor beta chains were read from a single sample in a study of blood T cell repertoires in COVID-19. Data came from immunoSEQ multiplex PCR; TCRdb stores just in-frame clones and leaves some out. The table records about 270,000 clones, 70% to 90% of them present only once. Sequenced sample: peripheral blood. The receptors come from a woman aged 70-85 years with acute or convalescent COVID-19. Both conserved end residues are part of each CDR3. The D gene is left open where the match is weak. Expanded clones get a size class; other rows say once, few or many, or leave the size out.

cdr3_length: 12
v_call: TRBV12-3/TRBV12-4
d_call: TRBD1
clone_size: -
j_call: TRBJ2-1
cdr3_nt: TGTGCCACAAATAACAGGGGCAATGAGCAGTTCTTC
cdr3_aa: CATNNRGNEQFF

cdr3_length: 16
v_call: TRBV6-2/TRBV6-3
d_call: -
clone_size: -
j_call: TRBJ2-7
cdr3_nt: TGTGCCAGCAGTTACTCTAGGGCAGGGCTGAGCTACGAGCAGTACTTC
cdr3_aa: CASSYSRAGLSYEQYF

cdr3_length: 15
v_call: TRBV5-1
d_call: TRBD1
clone_size: -
j_call: TRBJ1-1
cdr3_nt: TGCGCCAGCAGCGGAGCGACAGGGTGGGGCACTGAAGCTTTCTTT
cdr3_aa: CASSGATGWGTEAFF

cdr3_length: 15
v_call: TRBV11-3
d_call: -
clone_size: -
j_call: TRBJ2-3
cdr3_nt: TGTGCCAGCAGCCAGGGCCCCTTAGGGGCAGATACGCAGTATTTT
cdr3_aa: CASSQGPLGADTQYF

cdr3_length: 14
v_call: TRBV6-1
d_call: TRBD1
clone_size: -
j_call: TRBJ1-6
cdr3_nt: TGTGCCAGCAGTGAGACAGGGGAGAATTCACCCCTCCACTTT
cdr3_aa: CASSETGENSPLHF

cdr3_length: 14
v_call: TRBV6-5
d_call: -
clone_size: -
j_call: TRBJ1-1
cdr3_nt: TGTGCCAGCAGTTACGGACAGAGGGTCTCTGAAGCTTTCTTT
cdr3_aa: CASSYGQRVSEAFF

cdr3_length: 19
v_call: TRBV3-1/TRBV3-2
d_call: TRBD2
clone_size: -
j_call: TRBJ2-3
cdr3_nt: TGTGCCAGCAGCCCCGGGGGACTAGCGGGGGGGCCACGCACAGATACGCAGTATTTT
cdr3_aa: CASSPGGLAGGPRTDTQYF

cdr3_length: 16
v_call: TRBV7-9
d_call: TRBD2
clone_size: -
j_call: TRBJ2-3
cdr3_nt: TGTGCCAGCAGCCCCCGCGGGGCGGGGGACACAGATACGCAGTATTTT
cdr3_aa: CASSPRGAGDTDTQYF

cdr3_length: 14
v_call: TRBV2
d_call: TRBD1
clone_size: -
j_call: TRBJ1-5
cdr3_nt: TGTGCCAGCAGTGTCGACAGGGGCAATCAGCCCCAGCATTTT
cdr3_aa: CASSVDRGNQPQHF

cdr3_length: 16
v_call: TRBV4-1
d_call: TRBD1
clone_size: -
j_call: TRBJ1-5
cdr3_nt: TGCGCCAGCAGCCACGGGGGACAGGAGTTTTTACAGCCCCAGCATTTT
cdr3_aa: CASSHGGQEFLQPQHF

cdr3_length: 15
v_call: TRBV9
d_call: TRBD2
clone_size: few
j_call: TRBJ2-1
cdr3_nt: TGTGCCAGCAGCACTAGCGGGGGGCTCTCCAATGAGCAGTTCTTC
cdr3_aa: CASSTSGGLSNEQFF

cdr3_length: 13
v_call: TRBV3-1/TRBV3-2
d_call: -
clone_size: -
j_call: TRBJ1-1
cdr3_nt: TGTGCCAGCAGCCAAGTCAGGGCCACTGAAGCTTTCTTT
cdr3_aa: CASSQVRATEAFF

cdr3_length: 17
v_call: TRBV5-5
d_call: -
clone_size: -
j_call: TRBJ2-4
cdr3_nt: TGTGCCAGCAGCTTGGTCAGGGATAGTGGAGCCAAAAACATTCAGTACTTC
cdr3_aa: CASSLVRDSGAKNIQYF

cdr3_length: 14
v_call: TRBV28
d_call: -
clone_size: -
j_call: TRBJ1-5
cdr3_nt: TGTGCCAGCAGTACTTGGGCCCCGAATCAGCCCCAGCATTTT
cdr3_aa: CASSTWAPNQPQHF